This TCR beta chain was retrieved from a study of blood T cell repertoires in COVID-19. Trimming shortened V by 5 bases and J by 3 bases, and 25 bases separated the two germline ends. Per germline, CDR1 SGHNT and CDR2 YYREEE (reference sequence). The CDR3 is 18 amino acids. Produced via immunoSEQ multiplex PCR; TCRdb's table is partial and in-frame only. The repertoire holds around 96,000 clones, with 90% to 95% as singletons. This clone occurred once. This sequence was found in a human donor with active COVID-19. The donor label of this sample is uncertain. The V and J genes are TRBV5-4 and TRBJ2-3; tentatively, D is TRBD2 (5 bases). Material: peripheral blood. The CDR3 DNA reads TGTGCCAGCAGTCTTTCTGGGCTAGCTAAACTGGGTACAGATACGCAGTATTTT. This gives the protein CASSLSGLAKLGTDTQYF. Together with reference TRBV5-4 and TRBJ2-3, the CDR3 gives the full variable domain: ETGVTQSPTHLIKTRGQQVTLRCSSQSGHNTVSWYQQALGQGPQFIFQYYREEENGRGNFPPRFSGLQFPNYSSELNVNALELDDSALYLCASSLSGLAKLGTDTQYFGPGTRLTVL.